The 5 T cell receptor beta chains reported below all come from one sample, sequenced in a study of post-analysis software for immune sequencing data. Findings and limits, study-wide: Controls showed lower frequencies than patients for several TRBV segments, and TRBV5-6, TRBV5-1 and TRBV20-1 were among these.

What these receptors recognize is not known. Every TCR beta cDNA library bore unique molecular identifiers. TCRdb passed the PCR reads through MiXCR, listing each CDR3 protein once. Of 800,000 to 950,000 distinct CDR3 sequences listed, around 50% are singletons. The sequenced material came from blood. These receptors came from a girl aged 10-17 years with multiple sclerosis.

V gene TRBV25-1 combines with J gene TRBJ2-1; 13 bases line up with TRBD2. Germline V gene sequence: CDR1 MGHDK, CDR2 SYGVNS. V lost 7 bases and J lost 9; bases outside the gene matches: 9. The CDR3 sequence is 15 residues long. The CDR3 protein is CASKLLAGGPIEQFF. The DNA of the CDR3 is TGTGCCAGCAAATTACTAGCGGGGGGGCCGATTGAGCAGTTCTTC.

The rearrangement links TRBV12-3 or TRBV12-4 to TRBJ1-1; D is perhaps TRBD1 (6 bases). The CDR3 runs to 13 residues. Trimming took off 6 bases at V and 5 bases at J, with 13 bases between the two ends. The CDR3, as DNA: TGTGCCAGCAGGTCTCAGGGGAATACTGAAGCTTTCTTT. Its translation: CASRSQGNTEAFF.

This chain links TRBV7-9 with TRBJ2-3; D gene uncertain. Germline CDR1 reads SEHNR; CDR2 reads FQNEAQ (reference sequence). The CDR3 runs to 14 residues. V was clipped by 5 bases and J by 2 bases, with 11 bases between them. CDR3: CASSPHTNTDTQYF. The CDR3 DNA follows: TGTGCCAGCAGCCCCCACACCAACACAGATACGCAGTATTTT. Supplemented by reference TRBV7-9 and TRBJ2-3, the full variable domain reads DTGVSQNPRHKITKRGQNVTFRCDPISEHNRLYWYRQTLGQGPEFLTYFQNEAQLEKSRLLSDRFSAERPKGSFSTLEIQRTEQGDSAMYLCASSPHTNTDTQYFGPGTRLTVL.

Written as DNA, the CDR3 is TGTGCCAGCAGCTTGGCGGGACAGGGGGGAGCTAACTATGGCTACACCTTC. This sequence encodes CASSLAGQGGANYGYTF. J is TRBJ1-2 and V is TRBV7-3; 11 nucleotides agree with TRBD1. The CDR3 is 17 residues long. J lost 0 bases, V lost 3 bases, and 6 bases had no gene match. Germline V gene data show CDR1 as SGHTA and CDR2 as FQGTGA. The whole variable domain, filled in from reference TRBV7-3 and TRBJ1-2, reads GAGVSQTPSNKVTEKGKYVELRCDPISGHTALYWYRQSLGQGPEFLIYFQGTGAADDSGLPNDRFFAVRPEGSVSTLKIQRTERGDSAVYLCASSLAGQGGANYGYTFGSGTRLTVV.

This chain uses TRBV5-1 with TRBJ2-7; D perhaps matches TRBD1 (6 bases). The V end was cut by 0 bases, the J end by 6 bases, with 13 bases between. CDR3 length: 14 amino acids. The germline CDR1 and CDR2 sequences are SGHRS and YFSETQ. The CDR3 coding sequence is TGCGCCAGCAGCTTGGAGACAGGTGGGCTCGAGCAGTACTTC. Translation: CASSLETGGLEQYF.